What follows are 9 T cell receptor beta chains derived from one specimen sequenced in a study of patients and donors after allogeneic stem cell transplantation. TCRdb re-called the RT-PCR reads with MiXCR, one entry per CDR3 protein. Among thousands of distinct CDR3 sequences listed, nearly 20% were seen once. The material sequenced was blood, either unsorted or a sorted T cell fraction (not recorded which). These receptors were taken from a human donor who was either an allogeneic HSCT recipient or a stem cell or donor lymphocyte infusion donor (not recorded which). It is not recorded whose cells these are; they may come from a transplant donor.

The chain has TRBV10-3 and TRBJ2-3, with unresolved D. The CDR3 loop spans 13 amino acids. The germline gives CDR1 ENHRY, CDR2 SYGVKD. V gave up 6 bases and J gave up 5 bases, with 12 bases separating them. CDR3 DNA: TGTGCCATCAGGCGCAGCTTGGGAGATACGCAGTATTTT. This sequence encodes CAIRRSLGDTQYF.

The chain recombines TRBV5-1 with TRBJ2-5; perhaps TRBD2 as D (6 bases). CDR3 size: 15 residues. The V gene lost 4 bases and the J gene lost 5 bases, with 18 bases spanning the gap. Germline V lookup: CDR1 SGHRS, CDR2 YFSETQ. CDR3 sequence: CASSAGTLFAETQYF. As DNA, the CDR3 is TGCGCCAGCAGCGCCGGGACTCTGTTCGCGGAGACCCAGTACTTC.

CDR3 sequence (DNA): TGTGCCAGCAGCTTCGGGGGAGTTGGCAATCAGCCCCAGCATTTT. Residues: CASSFGGVGNQPQHF. V gene TRBV7-9 combines with J gene TRBJ1-5; a weak D match, TRBD1 (5 bases). The CDR3 runs to 15 residues. The V gene lost 3 bases and the J gene lost 2 bases, with 11 bases spanning the gap. Germline loops: CDR1 SEHNR, CDR2 FQNEAQ (reference sequence).

This clonotype was recorded a few times. The chain has TRBV10-2 and TRBJ2-5, with 8 positions matching TRBD2. Looked up from germline, CDR1 is WSHSY and CDR2 is SAAADI. The CDR3 consists of 14 residues. With 3 bases clipped from V and 13 bases from J, the junction kept 13 bases outside the gene matches. In DNA form, the CDR3 reads TGCGCCAGCAGTGACTCGGGACGGGGGGGCATACGGTACTTC. This codes for CASSDSGRGGIRYF.

In its sample, this clonotype was seen a few times. The chain combines TRBV6-2 or TRBV6-3 with TRBJ2-5; perhaps D is TRBD1 or TRBD2 (5 bases each). The ends were cut back, 7 bases at V and 2 bases at J, with 14 bases in the middle. The V gene's germline CDR1 is MNHEY and CDR2 SVGEGT. The length of the CDR3 is 14 residues. CDR3 in amino acids: CASNGAPPQETQYF. CDR3 bases: TGTGCCAGCAACGGGGCGCCCCCACAAGAGACCCAGTACTTC.

This chain connects TRBV10-3 to TRBJ2-7; possibly TRBD1 for D (6 bases). CDR1 is ENHRY and CDR2 is SYGVKD in the germline V gene. Trimming pared 3 bases from V and 2 bases from J, leaving 11 bases between. The CDR3 spans 14 residues. CDR3 coding DNA: TGTGCCATCAGTGACGGACAGAAAACCTACGAGCAGTACTTC. Its protein product is CAISDGQKTYEQYF.

This clonotype was observed a few times. The genes are TRBV11-2 and TRBJ2-1, with D unclear. V was shortened by 3 bases and J by 5 bases, with 2 bases between the two germline ends. The CDR3 is 11 amino acids. In germline, CDR1 is SGHAT, CDR2 FQNNGV. The CDR3 DNA reads as TGTGCCAGCAGCTTTAACAATGAGCAGTTCTTC. It translates to CASSFNNEQFF.

This chain uses TRBV20-1 with TRBJ2-3; D is unclear. CDR1 is DFQATT, CDR2 SNEGSKA, per germline (reference sequence). V dropped 7 bases and J dropped 0 bases, with 8 bases sitting between them. CDR3 length equals 12 residues. This CDR3 reads CSVPSSTDTQYF. Here the CDR3 DNA reads TGCAGTGTTCCTTCTAGCACAGATACGCAGTATTTT.

The chain has TRBV30 and TRBJ2-3; the D gene is possibly TRBD2 (5 bases). V lost 0 bases and J 3 bases, leaving 7 bases between the germline ends. Germline CDR1 is GTSNPN and CDR2 is SVGIG (reference sequence). The CDR3 is made up of 13 amino acids. CDR3 loop: CAWSVRRTDTQYF. CDR3 coding DNA: TGTGCCTGGAGTGTAAGGAGGACAGATACGCAGTATTTT. The full variable domain, completed using reference TRBV30 and TRBJ2-3, is SQTIHQWPATLVQPVGSPLSLECTVEGTSNPNLYWYRQAAGRGLQLLFYSVGIGQISSEVPQNLSASRPQDRQFILSSKKLLLSDSGFYLCAWSVRRTDTQYFGPGTRLTVL.